This T cell receptor (beta chain) originates from a study of blood T cells in healthy people across ages. Losses at the gene ends were 7 bases for V and 5 bases for J; bases not matched to a gene: 9. Germline lookup yields CDR1 ENHRY and CDR2 SYGVKD. CDR3 length equals 16 residues. This clonotype appeared many times. The second PCR ran about 6 to 11 cycles with a sample-barcoded 5' primer and J-beta primers. TCRdb reprocessed the 5' RACE reads via MiXCR and lists one record per CDR3 protein. The sample records fewer than 800,000 distinct CDR3 sequences, 32% being singletons. Every donor contributed 8 to 10 milliliters of peripheral blood by blood draw.

The origin of this receptor is a woman of 80 years or more in good health. What was sequenced was blood. V is TRBV10-3 and J is TRBJ2-1; TRBD2 aligns across 12 bases. CDR3 DNA sequence: TGTGCCATCATCATCGAACTAGCGGGGGGAGACAATGAGCAGTTCTTC. Its translation: CAIIIELAGGDNEQFF.